A single sample is the source of the 14 T cell receptor beta chains below, sequenced in a study of CD8+ T cells in alopecia areata. The sequencing template was cDNA reverse transcribed from extracted RNA. Libraries were prepared by immunoSEQ multiplex PCR; TCRdb keeps only in-frame clonotypes and omits some of them. The repertoire consists of tens of thousands of clones, with 62% occurring once and the leading ten covering approximately 18%. Sequencing was carried out using NKG2D-high CD8+ T cells sorted from blood. The receptors derive from a human donor with alopecia areata.

The V call is TRBV13, the J call TRBJ2-3, with D tentatively TRBD2 (6 bases). Germline V gene lookup returns CDR1 PRHDT and CDR2 FYEKMQ (reference sequence). Trimming took 8 bases from V and 2 from J, leaving 14 bases between them. The CDR3 has 14 residues. The CDR3 DNA reads TGTGCCAGCGTTCCGGAGGGGCACACAGATACGCAGTATTTT. Translated: CASVPEGHTDTQYF.

The table lists this clone with a count of one. The chain has TRBV29-1 and TRBJ2-1; 14 bases line up with TRBD2. Germline CDR1 and CDR2: SQVTM and ANQGSEA. The V gene end was trimmed by 5 bases and the J gene end by 1 base; junction bases not matched to a gene: 10. This CDR3 is 18 amino acids long. The DNA for the CDR3 is TGCAGCGTTATTATGGGACTAGCGGGAGTAGAGTCCTACAATGAGCAGTTCTTC. It yields the protein CSVIMGLAGVESYNEQFF.

CDR3 coding DNA: TGCGCCAGCAGCCACGAAAGGGACAGCTCCTACGAGCAGTACTTC. Amino acid sequence: CASSHERDSSYEQYF. The gene calls are TRBV4-1 and TRBJ2-7, with 7 bases identical to TRBD1. The ends lost 3 bases at V and 0 bases at J; junction bases unmatched: 5. Germline CDR1 MGHRA, CDR2 YSYEKL. The length of the CDR3 is 15 residues.

The table lists this clone with a few counts. The chain uses TRBV2 and TRBJ2-7; D uncertain. V lost 4 bases and J lost 4, with 5 bases in between. CDR1 is SNHLY, CDR2 FYNNEI, per germline. There are 11 residues in the CDR3. CDR3 DNA: TGTGCCAGCAGTGCCGAATACGAGCAGTACTTC. It translates to CASSAEYEQYF.

The rearrangement joins TRBV9 to TRBJ2-3, with 7 bases aligning to TRBD2. There are 15 residues in the CDR3. J lost 2 bases, V lost 4 bases, and 7 bases had no gene match. The germline V gene has CDR1 SGDLS and CDR2 YYNGEE. The CDR3 nucleotides are TGTGCCAGCAGCCTGGGGACTACAAACACAGATACGCAGTATTTT. Amino acid sequence: CASSLGTTNTDTQYF.

The V gene is TRBV28, the J gene TRBJ2-5, with TRBD2 as a possible D gene (6 bases). V was cut by 2 bases and J by 5 bases, with 15 bases left in between. The germline CDR1 and CDR2 sequences are MDHEN and SYDVKM. The CDR3 spans 15 residues. The CDR3 region is CASSLAGPLGETQYF. For the CDR3, the DNA is TGTGCCAGCAGTTTAGCGGGACCTCTAGGGGAGACCCAGTACTTC.

The chain recombines TRBV4-1 with TRBJ2-2; 10 nucleotides align to TRBD1. Looked up from germline, CDR1 is MGHRA and CDR2 is YSYEKL. This CDR3 has 15 residues. The trim removed 6 bases at V and 6 bases at J, leaving 7 bases unmatched. CDR3 sequence reads: CASSYRDRGSGELFF. Written as DNA, the CDR3 is TGCGCCAGCAGTTACCGGGACAGGGGTTCCGGGGAGCTGTTTTTT.

The CDR3 loop is CASSEGGRGVYEQYF. CDR3 nucleotides: TGTGCCAGCAGTGAAGGAGGCCGGGGCGTCTACGAGCAGTACTTC. This chain links TRBV2 with TRBJ2-7, with D possibly called TRBD1 or TRBD2 (5 bases each). The CDR3 contains 15 residues. CDR1 and CDR2 (germline): SNHLY, FYNNEI. V gave up 1 base and J gave up 3 bases, with 13 bases separating them.

The V call is TRBV7-9, the J call TRBJ2-7; 7 bases are shared with TRBD2. Trimming at V came to 5 bases and at J to 5 bases, leaving 9 bases not matched to a gene. CDR1 is SEHNR, CDR2 FQNEAQ, per germline (reference sequence). CDR3 length equals 14 residues. Here the CDR3 DNA reads TGTGCCAGCAGCCCAGCAGGGAGGGACCACGAGCAGTACTTC. Translated: CASSPAGRDHEQYF.

This chain connects TRBV2 to TRBJ2-1, with a possible D match to TRBD2 (6 bases). The CDR3 runs 15 residues. Trimming cost V 8 bases and J 3 bases, with 17 bases left between them. Germline values: CDR1 SNHLY, CDR2 FYNNEI. The CDR3 is CASQRPGLSYNEQFF. The CDR3 region has the DNA TGTGCCAGCCAACGCCCGGGACTCAGCTACAATGAGCAGTTCTTC. Full variable domain (remainder filled in from reference TRBV2 and TRBJ2-1): EPEVTQTPSHQVTQMGQEVILRCVPISNHLYFYWYRQILGQKVEFLVSFYNNEISEKSEIFDDQFSVERPDGSNFTLKIRSTKLEDSAMYFCASQRPGLSYNEQFFGPGTRLTVL.

This chain joins TRBV30 and TRBJ2-7, with TRBD2 matching over 11 bases. The CDR3 runs to 15 residues. Germline CDR1 reads GTSNPN; CDR2 reads SVGIG (reference sequence). Trimming at V came to 4 bases and at J to 6 bases, leaving 11 bases not matched to a gene. The DNA for the CDR3 is TGTGCCTGGAAACCCCTAGCGGGGGGACGCGGCGAGCAGTACTTC. Protein product: CAWKPLAGGRGEQYF.

The chain is built from TRBV29-1 and TRBJ1-2; D might be TRBD1 (5 bases). This CDR3 is 12 amino acids long. Germline loops: CDR1 SQVTM, CDR2 ANQGSEA. V lost 4 bases to trimming and J lost 6 bases, with 12 bases between them. The DNA for the CDR3 is TGCAGCGTTGTGGGAGGGACCCATGGCTACACCTTC. Translation gives CSVVGGTHGYTF.

In this sample, this clone turned up once. CDR3 sequence: CASSLALGDTEAFF. CDR3 nucleotides: TGTGCCAGCAGCTTAGCCCTGGGGGACACTGAAGCTTTCTTT. V is TRBV7-9 and J is TRBJ1-1; weak D call: TRBD1 (5 bases). The CDR3 runs 14 residues. Germline V gene lookup returns CDR1 SEHNR and CDR2 FQNEAQ (reference sequence). Between the trimmed V and J ends, which lost 0 bases and 3 bases, there was a span of 8 bases.

This clone was found once. V usage is TRBV27 and J usage is TRBJ2-2, with 8 bases aligning to TRBD2. The CDR3 is 16 amino acids. CDR1 and CDR2 from the germline V gene are MNHEY and SMNVEV (reference sequence). Trimming cost V 5 bases and J 4 bases; bases outside gene matches: 9. For the CDR3, the DNA is TGTGCCAGCAGTCCCCTTGTTGCGGGAGGCACCGGGGAGCTGTTTTTT. Translating it yields CASSPLVAGGTGELFF.